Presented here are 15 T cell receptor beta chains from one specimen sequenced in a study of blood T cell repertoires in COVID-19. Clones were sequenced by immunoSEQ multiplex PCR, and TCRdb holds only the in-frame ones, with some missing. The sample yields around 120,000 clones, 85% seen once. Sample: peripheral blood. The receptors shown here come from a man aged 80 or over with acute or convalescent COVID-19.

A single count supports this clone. CDR3 nucleotide sequence: TGTGCCAGCAGCTTGGTGGAGGGGGCAACTATTGGCTACACCTTC. Translating gives CASSLVEGATIGYTF. This chain links TRBV7-9 with TRBJ1-2, with 7 positions matching TRBD1. The CDR3 contains 15 residues. Germline CDR1 reads SEHNR; CDR2 reads FQNEAQ (reference sequence). V shed 3 bases, J shed 7 bases, and the junction held 11 bases outside the gene matches. Full variable domain (rest looked up from reference TRBV7-9 and TRBJ1-2): DTGVSQNPRHKITKRGQNVTFRCDPISEHNRLYWYRQTLGQGPEFLTYFQNEAQLEKSRLLSDRFSAERPKGSFSTLEIQRTEQGDSAMYLCASSLVEGATIGYTFGSGTRLTVV.

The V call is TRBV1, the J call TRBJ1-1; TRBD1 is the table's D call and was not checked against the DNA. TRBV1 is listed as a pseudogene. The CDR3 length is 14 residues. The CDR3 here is CTSSQGQGLLEAFF. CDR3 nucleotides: TGCACCAGCAGCCAGGGTCAGGGGCTCCTAGAAGCTTTCTTT.

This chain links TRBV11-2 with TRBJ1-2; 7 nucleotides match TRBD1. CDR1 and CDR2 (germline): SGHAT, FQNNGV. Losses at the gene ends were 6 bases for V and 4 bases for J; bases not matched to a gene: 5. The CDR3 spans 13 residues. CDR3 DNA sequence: TGTGCCAGCAGTCTACAGGGGATCTATGGCTACACCTTC. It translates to CASSLQGIYGYTF.

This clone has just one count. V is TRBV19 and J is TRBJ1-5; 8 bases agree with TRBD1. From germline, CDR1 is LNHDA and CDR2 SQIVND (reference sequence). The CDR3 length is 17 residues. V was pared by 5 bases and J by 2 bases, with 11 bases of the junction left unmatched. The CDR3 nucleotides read TGTGCCAGTAGTCCCAAGCTGACAGGGGCAGGCAATCAGCCCCAGCATTTT. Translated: CASSPKLTGAGNQPQHF.

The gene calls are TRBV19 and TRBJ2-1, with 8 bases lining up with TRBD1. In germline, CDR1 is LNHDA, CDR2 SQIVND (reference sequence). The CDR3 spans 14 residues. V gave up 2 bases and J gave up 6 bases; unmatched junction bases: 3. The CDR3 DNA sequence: TGTGCCAGTAGTATAACAGGACAGGGCAATGAGCAGTTCTTC. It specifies CASSITGQGNEQFF. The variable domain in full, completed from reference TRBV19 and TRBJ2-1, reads DGGITQSPKYLFRKEGQNVTLSCEQNLNHDAMYWYRQDPGQGLRLIYYSQIVNDFQKGDIAEGYSVSREKKESFPLTVTSAQKNPTAFYLCASSITGQGNEQFFGPGTRLTVL.

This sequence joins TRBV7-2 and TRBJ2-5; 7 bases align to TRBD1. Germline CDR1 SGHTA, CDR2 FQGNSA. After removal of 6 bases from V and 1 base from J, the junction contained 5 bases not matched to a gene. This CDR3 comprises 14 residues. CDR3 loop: CASRRGGFQETQYF. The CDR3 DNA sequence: TGTGCCAGCAGACGAGGGGGCTTCCAAGAGACCCAGTACTTC.

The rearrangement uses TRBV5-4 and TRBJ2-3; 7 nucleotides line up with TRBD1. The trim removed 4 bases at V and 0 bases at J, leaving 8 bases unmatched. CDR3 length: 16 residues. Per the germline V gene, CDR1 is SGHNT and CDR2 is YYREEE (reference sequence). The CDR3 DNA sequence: TGTGCCAGCAGCGGATCCGGGACAGCAAGCACAGATACGCAGTATTTT. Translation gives CASSGSGTASTDTQYF.

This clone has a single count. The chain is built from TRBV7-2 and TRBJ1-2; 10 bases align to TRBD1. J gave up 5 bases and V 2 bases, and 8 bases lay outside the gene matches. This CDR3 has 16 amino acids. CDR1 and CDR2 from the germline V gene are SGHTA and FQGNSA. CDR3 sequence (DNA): TGTGCCAGCAGCTTAATGGCTGGACAGGGGGGATATGGCTACACCTTC. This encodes CASSLMAGQGGYGYTF.

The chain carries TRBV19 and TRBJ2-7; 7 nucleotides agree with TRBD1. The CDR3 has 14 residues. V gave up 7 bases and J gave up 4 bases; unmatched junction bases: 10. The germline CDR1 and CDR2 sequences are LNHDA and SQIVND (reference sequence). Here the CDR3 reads CASTTRTGSYEQYF. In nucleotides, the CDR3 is TGTGCCAGTACTACAAGGACAGGTTCTTACGAGCAGTACTTC.

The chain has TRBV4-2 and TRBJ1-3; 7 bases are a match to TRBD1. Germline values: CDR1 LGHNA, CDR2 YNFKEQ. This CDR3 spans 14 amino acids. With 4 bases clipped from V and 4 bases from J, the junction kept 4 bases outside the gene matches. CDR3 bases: TGTGCCAGCAGCCCGGGACAGTCGGGAAACACCATATATTTT. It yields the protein CASSPGQSGNTIYF.

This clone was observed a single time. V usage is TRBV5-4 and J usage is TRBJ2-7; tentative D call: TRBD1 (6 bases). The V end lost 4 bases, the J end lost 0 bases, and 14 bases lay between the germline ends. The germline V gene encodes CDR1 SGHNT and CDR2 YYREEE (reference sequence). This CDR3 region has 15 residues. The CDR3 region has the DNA TGTGCCAGCAGCCCGAGGGGACAAGCCTCCTACGAGCAGTACTTC. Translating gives CASSPRGQASYEQYF.

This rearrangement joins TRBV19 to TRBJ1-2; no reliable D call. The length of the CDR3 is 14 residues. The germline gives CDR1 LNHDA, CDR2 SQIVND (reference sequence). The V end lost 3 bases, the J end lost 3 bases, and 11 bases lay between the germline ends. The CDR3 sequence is CASSIRGSDYGYTF. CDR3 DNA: TGTGCCAGTAGTATTAGAGGGTCGGACTATGGCTACACCTTC. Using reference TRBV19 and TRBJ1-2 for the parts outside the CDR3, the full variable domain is DGGITQSPKYLFRKEGQNVTLSCEQNLNHDAMYWYRQDPGQGLRLIYYSQIVNDFQKGDIAEGYSVSREKKESFPLTVTSAQKNPTAFYLCASSIRGSDYGYTFGSGTRLTVV.

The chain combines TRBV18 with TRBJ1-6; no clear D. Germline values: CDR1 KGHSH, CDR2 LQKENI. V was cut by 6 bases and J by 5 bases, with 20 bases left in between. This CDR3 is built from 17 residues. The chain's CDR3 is CASSVRGPPFDNSPLHF. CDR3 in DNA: TGTGCCAGCTCGGTTCGAGGTCCCCCCTTTGATAATTCACCCCTCCACTTT.

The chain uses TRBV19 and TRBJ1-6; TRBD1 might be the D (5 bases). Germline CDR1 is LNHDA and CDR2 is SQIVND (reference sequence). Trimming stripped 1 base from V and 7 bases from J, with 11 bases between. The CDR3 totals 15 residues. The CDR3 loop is CASSIGEGRNSPLHF. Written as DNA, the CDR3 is TGTGCCAGTAGTATAGGGGAGGGGCGAAATTCACCCCTCCACTTT.

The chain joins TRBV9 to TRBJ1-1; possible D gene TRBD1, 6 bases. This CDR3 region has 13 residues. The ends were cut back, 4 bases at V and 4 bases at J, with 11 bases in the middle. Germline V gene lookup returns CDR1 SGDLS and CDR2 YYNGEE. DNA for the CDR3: TGTGCCAGCAGCATAGGAGGGGGCACTGAAGCTTTCTTT. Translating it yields CASSIGGGTEAFF. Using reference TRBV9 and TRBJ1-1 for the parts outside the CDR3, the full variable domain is DSGVTQTPKHLITATGQRVTLRCSPRSGDLSVYWYQQSLDQGLQFLIQYYNGEERAKGNILERFSAQQFPDLHSELNLSSLELGDSALYFCASSIGGGTEAFFGQGTRLTVV.